The text below deals with one T cell receptor (beta chain). Its target is unknown. This record belongs to a study of T cells in Graves' hyperthyroidism and ophthalmopathy. Across the whole study: Peripheral blood draws took place at initial diagnosis, ahead of any treatment.

Clinical symptoms, serum thyroxine and TRAb, thyroid ultrasound and orbital computed tomography were used for the diagnoses. RNA transcripts were the template for amplifying TCR beta CDR3 regions. A first-round RT-PCR of the TCR CDR3 used the HTBI primer set. From the multiplex PCR reads, TCRdb called clonotypes with MiXCR, one entry per CDR3 protein. The sample has about 130,000 distinct CDR3 sequences, roughly a fifth seen once; the top ten hold around two thirds. Study-wide findings and caveats: From stable hyperthyroidism, ophthalmopathy was separated by a 13 V-J model. Researchers found most expanded thyroid clonotypes above 0.001 in blood as well.

Germline CDR1 SGHRS, CDR2 YFSETQ. V was pared by 0 bases and J by 1 base, with 11 bases between. The CDR3 contains 16 residues. This receptor was taken from a woman aged 45-65 years with Graves' hyperthyroidism that later progressed to Graves' ophthalmopathy. The V call is TRBV5-1, the J call TRBJ1-3; tentatively, D is TRBD1 (5 bases). Specimen: blood. The CDR3 bases are TGCGCCAGCAGCTTGGATCAGGGTTCTTCTGGAAACACCATATATTTT. Its translation is CASSLDQGSSGNTIYF.